These 8 T cell receptor beta chains were sequenced from one sample in a study of technical replicates of blood from several donors. Libraries were prepared by immunoSEQ multiplex PCR; TCRdb keeps only in-frame clonotypes and omits some of them. This sample has about 69,000 clones, with approximately 89% found just once. The sequencing input was PBMCs. The receptors shown here come from a human donor in good health. Some clones in this sample may be carry-over from other donors' samples.

The rearrangement joins TRBV27 to TRBJ2-2; 12 bases are shared with TRBD2. CDR3 length: 16 residues. V dropped 4 bases and J dropped 3; count of bases not matched to a gene: 3. The V gene's germline CDR1 is MNHEY and CDR2 SMNVEV (reference sequence). The CDR3: CASSSGLAGHTGELFF. The CDR3 DNA sequence: TGTGCCAGCAGTTCTGGACTAGCGGGGCACACCGGGGAGCTGTTTTTT.

In DNA form, the CDR3 reads TGTGCCAGCAGGGACGGGGGGGAGACCCAGTACTTC. This gives the protein CASRDGGETQYF. The gene calls are TRBV7-2 and TRBJ2-5, with 7 bases fitting TRBD2. V shed 6 bases, J shed 5 bases, and the junction held 3 bases outside the gene matches. Germline values: CDR1 SGHTA, CDR2 FQGNSA. This CDR3 is built from 12 residues.

This chain connects TRBV2 to TRBJ2-1; D is perhaps TRBD2 (6 bases). This CDR3 comprises 14 residues. Per germline, CDR1 SNHLY and CDR2 FYNNEI. V was pared by 4 bases and J by 9 bases, with 16 bases between. The CDR3 reads CASSAQRLEGEQFF. DNA of the CDR3: TGTGCCAGCAGTGCCCAAAGACTAGAAGGTGAGCAGTTCTTC.

This clone was seen once. V gene TRBV6-1 combines with J gene TRBJ2-4, with a weak D call TRBD1 (7 bases). The germline CDR1 and CDR2 sequences are MNHNS and SASEGT. This CDR3 contains 14 residues. Trimming removed 4 bases from V and 7 bases from J, with 14 bases in between. The CDR3 region has the DNA TGTGCCAGCAGTGGAGGAGGGGGCTGGAACATTCAGTACTTC. Translation gives CASSGGGGWNIQYF.

This rearrangement joins TRBV5-8 to TRBJ1-5; D call uncertain. The ends were cut back, 2 bases at V and 3 bases at J, with 3 bases in the middle. The CDR3 is 12 residues long. Germline V lookup: CDR1 SGHTS, CDR2 YDEGEE. The CDR3 here is CASSLYNQPQHF. CDR3 sequence (DNA): TGTGCCAGCAGCTTATACAATCAGCCCCAGCATTTT.

This clone showed up just once. The chain has TRBV2 and TRBJ1-5; D may be TRBD1 (6 bases). V was shortened by 6 bases and J by 8 bases, with 11 bases between the two germline ends. Germline V lookup: CDR1 SNHLY, CDR2 FYNNEI. This CDR3 region has 12 residues. The DNA of the CDR3 is TGTGCCAGCAGAGGGGGAGTCGAGCCCCAGCATTTT. This gives the protein CASRGGVEPQHF. Using reference TRBV2 and TRBJ1-5 for the parts outside the CDR3, the full variable domain is EPEVTQTPSHQVTQMGQEVILRCVPISNHLYFYWYRQILGQKVEFLVSFYNNEISEKSEIFDDQFSVERPDGSNFTLKIRSTKLEDSAMYFCASRGGVEPQHFGDGTRLSIL.

The chain is built from TRBV9 and TRBJ1-6; D is unresolved. V was clipped by 5 bases and J by 7 bases, with 16 bases between them. The germline V gene encodes CDR1 SGDLS and CDR2 YYNGEE. The CDR3 has 15 residues. CDR3 region: CASSTDLFGNSPLHF. Here the CDR3 DNA reads TGTGCCAGCAGTACAGATTTATTTGGGAATTCACCCCTCCACTTT.

The chain recombines TRBV19 with TRBJ1-2; D is perhaps TRBD1 (5 bases). Trimming removed 6 bases at V and 3 bases at J, with 20 bases between. Looked up from germline, CDR1 is LNHDA and CDR2 is SQIVND (reference sequence). The CDR3 runs 16 residues. The CDR3 DNA is TGTGCCAGTAGCCTGGGTTGGGGGGAAGGAGACTATGGCTACACCTTC. It specifies CASSLGWGEGDYGYTF.